The 24 T cell receptor beta chains in this list originate from one sample, sequenced in a study of siplizumab effects on memory and regulatory T cells. The protocol was immunoSEQ multiplex PCR, while the TCRdb copy is restricted to in-frame clones and leaves out a portion. The table lists roughly 56,000 clones, just over 90% of them singletons, with roughly 38% in the top ten. Sequenced: CD8+ T cells sorted from blood. The receptors were gathered from a human donor in good health.

The chain couples TRBV27 to TRBJ2-1; D is ambiguous. Germline CDR1 reads MNHEY; CDR2 reads SMNVEV (reference sequence). Trimming left V 0 bases short and J 2 bases short, with 8 bases between. The CDR3 has 15 amino acids. CDR3 coding DNA: TGTGCCAGCAGTTTATCGTACCCGGCCTACAATGAGCAGTTCTTC. Translation gives CASSLSYPAYNEQFF.

The chain carries TRBV7-9 and TRBJ2-7; 10 nucleotides agree with TRBD2. CDR1 is SEHNR, CDR2 FQNEAQ, per germline (reference sequence). The CDR3 has 14 amino acids. The V and J ends lost 6 bases and 5 bases, in that order; junction bases with no gene match: 7. CDR3 sequence (DNA): TGTGCCAGCAGTACTCTAGCGGGAGCAGACGAGCAGTACTTC. This codes for CASSTLAGADEQYF.

The chain joins TRBV9 to TRBJ1-1; 8 positions match TRBD1. CDR1 is SGDLS and CDR2 is YYNGEE in the germline V gene. Trimming at V came to 0 bases and at J to 6 bases, leaving 7 bases not matched to a gene. The CDR3 extends over 15 amino acids. The CDR3 sequence is CASSVEGQGSSEAFF. The CDR3 DNA reads TGTGCCAGCAGCGTAGAAGGACAGGGTAGCTCTGAAGCTTTCTTT.

Only one count was recorded for this clone. This sequence joins TRBV27 and TRBJ2-5; TRBD1 is a possible D gene (6 bases). The V gene lost 5 bases and the J gene lost 5 bases, with 21 bases spanning the gap. The CDR3 totals 16 residues. Germline CDR1 and CDR2: MNHEY and SMNVEV (reference sequence). The CDR3 DNA reads as TGTGCCAGCAGTCCCTTACCGGACAGTCCTGGGGAGACCCAGTACTTC. It yields the protein CASSPLPDSPGETQYF.

This clone was observed once. V usage is TRBV7-6 and J usage is TRBJ2-2; D is unclear. Germline V gene sequence: CDR1 SGHVS, CDR2 FNYEAQ. CDR3 length: 15 amino acids. With 1 base removed from V and 2 bases from J, the gap between germline ends came to 8 bases. CDR3 loop: CASSLGQTNTGELFF. CDR3 bases: TGTGCCAGCAGCTTAGGCCAGACCAACACCGGGGAGCTGTTTTTT.

The chain uses TRBV27 and TRBJ1-1; 7 bases are a match to TRBD1. The CDR3 sequence is 14 residues long. Losses at the gene ends were 5 bases for V and 1 base for J; bases not matched to a gene: 4. CDR1 is MNHEY, CDR2 SMNVEV, per germline (reference sequence). In DNA form, the CDR3 reads TGTGCCAGCAGTCTGGACAGGACGAACACTGAAGCTTTCTTT. It is translated as CASSLDRTNTEAFF.

This chain connects TRBV10-3 to TRBJ2-4; the D gene is possibly TRBD1 (6 bases). Germline V lookup: CDR1 ENHRY, CDR2 SYGVKD. V was shortened by 4 bases and J by 8 bases, with 12 bases between the two germline ends. The CDR3 has 13 amino acids. The CDR3 region is CAISAPGVDIQYF. CDR3 in DNA: TGTGCCATCAGTGCGCCAGGGGTAGACATTCAGTACTTC.

V is TRBV4-1 and J is TRBJ1-1; D gene uncertain. CDR1 is MGHRA and CDR2 is YSYEKL in the germline V gene. CDR3 length: 14 amino acids. Trimming took 3 bases from V and 4 from J, leaving 12 bases between them. The CDR3 spells CASSHITPGTEAFF. The CDR3 DNA is TGCGCCAGCAGCCACATAACCCCGGGCACTGAAGCTTTCTTT.

The chain is built from TRBV4-3 and TRBJ2-1; 15 nucleotides line up with TRBD2. The junction had 13 bases not matched to a gene; V was cut back by 2 bases and J by 8 bases. The germline V gene encodes CDR1 LGHNA and CDR2 YSLEER. CDR3 length: 19 residues. The CDR3 bases are TGCGCCAGCAGCCAAAGGACTAGCGGGAGGGTCACACCGGGGGATGAGCAGTTCTTC. It translates to CASSQRTSGRVTPGDEQFF.

J is TRBJ2-7 and V is TRBV4-1, with D possibly matching TRBD2 (5 bases). V was cut by 0 bases and J by 5 bases, with 5 bases left in between. The CDR3 totals 12 residues. CDR1 is MGHRA and CDR2 is YSYEKL in the germline V gene. The CDR3 sequence is CASSQDSDEQYF. As DNA, the CDR3 is TGCGCCAGCAGCCAAGATAGCGACGAGCAGTACTTC.

The chain has TRBV30 and TRBJ2-1; 9 bases map to TRBD1. This CDR3 region has 16 residues. The germline V gene encodes CDR1 GTSNPN and CDR2 SVGIG (reference sequence). V lost 5 bases, J lost 0 bases, and 8 bases stayed unmatched. CDR3 in amino acids: CAWGTGTGSSYNEQFF. The CDR3 DNA reads TGTGCCTGGGGGACAGGGACAGGGAGCTCCTACAATGAGCAGTTCTTC.

The chain recombines TRBV29-1 with TRBJ2-2; the match to TRBD2 covers 8 bases. V dropped 7 bases and J dropped 6; count of bases not matched to a gene: 10. The germline CDR1 and CDR2 sequences are SQVTM and ANQGSEA. This CDR3 spans 14 amino acids. The CDR3 spells CSAGSREGSGELFF. DNA of the CDR3: TGCAGCGCCGGCTCCCGGGAGGGTTCCGGGGAGCTGTTTTTT.

V is TRBV7-9 and J is TRBJ2-7; TRBD1 might be the D (5 bases). V was pared by 0 bases and J by 3 bases, with 9 bases between. Germline loops: CDR1 SEHNR, CDR2 FQNEAQ (reference sequence). The CDR3 consists of 14 residues. CDR3 residues: CASSLADKHYEQYF. For the CDR3, the DNA is TGTGCCAGCAGCTTAGCGGACAAGCACTACGAGCAGTACTTC.

The V and J genes are TRBV9 and TRBJ1-2; 7 nucleotides match TRBD1. This CDR3 region has 15 residues. Germline CDR1 SGDLS, CDR2 YYNGEE. J lost 4 bases, V lost 0 bases, and 6 bases had no gene match. The CDR3, as DNA: TGTGCCAGCAGCGTAGTGGCAGGGGGAACCTATGGCTACACCTTC. It specifies CASSVVAGGTYGYTF.

The chain joins TRBV5-1 to TRBJ2-7; the D is unclear. V lost 0 bases, J lost 0 bases, and 7 bases lay in between. The CDR3 has 14 residues. Germline CDR1 is SGHRS and CDR2 is YFSETQ. The CDR3 DNA sequence: TGCGCCAGCAGCTTGGCTCAGCCCTCCTACGAGCAGTACTTC. Encoded protein: CASSLAQPSYEQYF.

The J gene is TRBJ1-1, the V gene TRBV6-1; possible D gene TRBD1, 5 bases. The CDR3 spans 13 residues. The V end lost 6 bases, the J end lost 7 bases, and 15 bases lay between the germline ends. Germline V gives CDR1 MNHNS, CDR2 SASEGT. CDR3 in DNA: TGTGCCAGCAGAGGGGACCTCGGTATTGAAGCTTTCTTT. This sequence encodes CASRGDLGIEAFF.

V and J are TRBV11-3 and TRBJ2-3; D is unclear. The CDR3 length is 13 residues. V shed 1 base and J shed 5 bases, with 7 bases lying between them. The germline V gene has CDR1 SGHNT and CDR2 YENEEA. CDR3 DNA sequence: TGTGCCAGCAGCTTAGTCCGAGAAGATACGCAGTATTTT. It codes for CASSLVREDTQYF.

V and J are TRBV5-5 and TRBJ1-1, with no clear D. The CDR3 spans 12 residues. The germline V gene encodes CDR1 SGHKS and CDR2 YYEKEE (reference sequence). V was cut by 4 bases and J by 1 base, with 5 bases left in between. In DNA form, the CDR3 reads TGTGCCAGCAGCGGTTCGAACACTGAAGCTTTCTTT. It is translated as CASSGSNTEAFF.

The rearrangement links TRBV9 to TRBJ2-5, with D maybe TRBD2 (6 bases). Between the trimmed V and J ends, which lost 4 bases and 0 bases, there was a span of 16 bases. Germline assignment: CDR1 SGDLS and CDR2 YYNGEE. The CDR3 covers 16 residues. CDR3 loop: CASSPGLSEYQETQYF. The CDR3 DNA reads TGTGCCAGCAGCCCTGGACTAAGCGAGTACCAAGAGACCCAGTACTTC.

CDR3 residues: CAWRSLNLGESTDTQYF. The DNA of the CDR3 is TGTGCCTGGAGATCCCTGAACTTGGGGGAGAGCACAGATACGCAGTATTTT. The J gene is TRBJ2-3, the V gene TRBV30; D assignment may be TRBD1 or TRBD2 (5 bases each). Deletions cut 3 bases from V and 0 bases from J, with 19 bases between. CDR1 GTSNPN and CDR2 SVGIG come from the germline V gene (reference sequence). The CDR3 contains 17 residues.

The chain couples TRBV7-9 to TRBJ1-1, with D tentatively TRBD1 (6 bases). V dropped 5 bases and J dropped 4 bases, with 14 bases sitting between them. Germline V gene sequence: CDR1 SEHNR, CDR2 FQNEAQ (reference sequence). The CDR3 runs to 14 residues. DNA of the CDR3: TGTGCCAGCAGCCAACAGGGTCGAGGCACTGAAGCTTTCTTT. It yields the protein CASSQQGRGTEAFF. The whole variable domain, remainder taken from reference TRBV7-9 and TRBJ1-1, is DTGVSQNPRHKITKRGQNVTFRCDPISEHNRLYWYRQTLGQGPEFLTYFQNEAQLEKSRLLSDRFSAERPKGSFSTLEIQRTEQGDSAMYLCASSQQGRGTEAFFGQGTRLTVV.

Here the CDR3 DNA reads TGTGCCAGCAGCGAAGAGGAACTAGCGGTTAACACCGGGGAGCTGTTTTTT. Protein sequence: CASSEEELAVNTGELFF. The chain links TRBV9 to TRBJ2-2; 8 positions agree with TRBD2. V lost 3 bases, J lost 2 bases, and 9 bases stayed unmatched. The CDR3 loop spans 17 amino acids. Germline V gene sequence: CDR1 SGDLS, CDR2 YYNGEE.

V and J are TRBV19 and TRBJ2-2; D is undetermined. Germline V gene lookup returns CDR1 LNHDA and CDR2 SQIVND (reference sequence). The CDR3 is made up of 13 amino acids. V lost 5 bases, J lost 10 bases, and 14 bases lay in between. CDR3 protein: CASSVQNIPELFF. CDR3 nucleotides: TGTGCCAGTAGTGTACAGAACATCCCGGAGCTGTTTTTT.

The chain has TRBV9 and TRBJ2-7; D is possibly TRBD1 (7 bases). V lost 0 bases and J lost 6, with 16 bases in between. Per germline, CDR1 SGDLS and CDR2 YYNGEE. The CDR3 has 15 residues. The CDR3 sequence is CASSVEGEQGGEQYF. DNA of the CDR3: TGTGCCAGCAGCGTAGAAGGGGAGCAGGGGGGCGAGCAGTACTTC.